This TCR beta chain was recovered during a study of T cells after posttransplantation cyclophosphamide listed by TCRdb under 2016. About the study as a whole: Using TRB sequencing, the study followed how the T cell repertoire reconstituted after myeloablative bone marrow transplantation in which posttransplantation cyclophosphamide served as GVHD prophylaxis. Samples from approximately 40 PTCy-treated patients and under 20 related bone marrow donors of those patients were subjected to antigen receptor sequencing. Blood from every one of the approximately 33 PTCy patients who had 1-year posttransplant specimens underwent TRB sequencing. Up to about 3 additional blood samples from 2 to 5.2 years after transplant were also TRB-sequenced in 3 patients, as was pretransplant blood from a handful of patients. Because TRA and TRB clonality correlated tightly in 8 to 10 samples, the subsequent TCR analyses were limited to TRB only. Public TRB sequences were queried against a database of over 3,500 sequences associated with responses to pathogens, tumor antigens, self-antigens and alloantigens. Here is what the overall study found, with its caveats: Across roughly 40 patients, recipient CMV seropositivity and CMV reactivation were highly associated with TRB clonality; PTCy diversity was similar to CNI/methotrexate controls. Donor-recipient similarity was low at 1-2 months but rose over the first year, and later blood repertoires were often dominated by donor CD8+ memory clones. The TRB repertoires of T cells infiltrating skin or GI tract showed only limited overlap with the TRB repertoires of T cells in blood.

TRB sequencing used genomic DNA with the immunoSEQ assay at survey resolution or the hsTCRB kit. The paper's processing steps were these. The immunoSEQ software was used for initial read processing, and the LymphoSeq R package was used for repertoire analyses. Clonality was computed as 1 minus normalized Shannon entropy; Gini coefficient was also calculated for each TRB dataset. Phenotypes of unsorted samples were inferred by mapping TRB sequences from sorted subsets of the recipient or donor onto unsorted samples of the same recipient. In its TCRdb copy, this immuneACCESS table keeps in-frame sequences only and misses some clones. Where compared with another copy, unresolved V genes explain less than half of these, and the others have no known cause. V and J calls and clone size are copied from that table; D and trimming were computed from the DNA. In this sample the table shows roughly 40,000 clones, and no singletons are among them. About 4.2% of the sample comes from the top ten.

Peripheral blood samples were provided by related bone marrow donors on the day of marrow donation. Peripheral blood and bone marrow mononuclear cells were isolated by Ficoll-Hypaque density centrifugation and cryopreserved. To note about this clone: There is no known antigen for this receptor. No base quality values were provided; no much bigger clone lies one nucleotide off.

The germline V gene provides CDR1 SGHTA and CDR2 FQGNSA. From the cysteine up to the phenylalanine, the CDR3 has a length of 15 residues. Only the CDR3 portion is preserved as DNA: 45 bases, with reading frame beginning at the first base. V drops 3 bases and J drops 0 bases, leaving 10 bases in between. The sequence is built from TRBV7-2 and TRBJ2-3, with TRBD1 as a weak D call on 5 bases. Sequencing was carried out using PBMCs. The sequence came from a woman aged 45-60 years in good health and a related stem cell transplant donor. This receptor has the CDR3 CASSLQPGSTDTQYF. The base sequence is TGTGCCAGCAGCTTGCAGCCAGGGAGCACAGATACGCAGTATTTT.